This T cell receptor (beta chain) was retrieved from a study of T cell repertoires in cytomegalovirus infection. On the study more broadly: CMV infection together with matching HLA type was indicated by public TCR beta signatures. Whole-study results and caveats: HLA-C-restricted CMV-specific TCR beta clonotypes were dominant in the ex vivo response.

This clonotype came up a few times. Antigen: not known. MiXCR, run by TCRdb on the reads, gives a single entry per CDR3 protein. The sample has under 800,000 distinct CDR3 sequences, 20% to 25% seen once. This clonotype was obtained from a human donor in good health (CMV status not recorded). Some clones in this sample may be carry-over from other donors' samples. The sequencing sample was made of CD8+ T cells from PBMCs.

Written as DNA, the CDR3 is TGTGCCAGCAGTTTTCTAGCGGGGGTGAAACGGGCCGGGGAGCTGTTTTTT. Protein sequence: CASSFLAGVKRAGELFF. The rearrangement uses TRBV28 and TRBJ2-2; 10 positions agree with TRBD2. The CDR3 is made up of 17 amino acids. Germline V lookup: CDR1 MDHEN, CDR2 SYDVKM. Trimming removed 3 bases from V and 6 bases from J; junction bases left unmatched: 10.